Listed below are T cell receptor beta chains from one sample, sequenced in a study of beta chain features in type 1 diabetes. Here immunoSEQ multiplex PCR was the method, and the copy in TCRdb shows in-frame clones only, minus some. The sample has about 410,000 clones; around 14% are singletons. Sequencing was carried out using naive CD4+ T cells from blood. Receptors were obtained from a man between 25 and 39 years old in good health. The CDR3 runs from the conserved cysteine through the conserved F or W. D genes are given only for firm matches. Part of the rows lack a size; the others show once, few, many or a class for expanded clones.

J	size	D	V	CDR3	DNA
TRBJ2-5	NA	NA	TRBV6-5	CASSAWGLETQYF	TGTGCCAGCAGTGCCTGGGGCTTGGAGACCCAGTACTTC
TRBJ2-3	NA	NA	TRBV9	CASSVVTPRGADTQYF	TGTGCCAGCAGCGTAGTAACTCCCAGAGGGGCCGATACGCAGTATTTT
TRBJ2-2	few	NA	TRBV9	CASSVTGTGELFF	TGTGCCAGCAGCGTAACCGGCACCGGGGAGCTGTTTTTT
TRBJ1-5	NA	NA	TRBV30	CAWSVVSAFGGNQPQHF	TGTGCCTGGAGTGTGGTTTCAGCGTTCGGGGGCAATCAGCCCCAGCATTTT
TRBJ2-1	once	TRBD2	TRBV9	CASSVARGGYNEQFF	TGTGCCAGCAGCGTAGCCCGGGGGGGCTACAATGAGCAGTTCTTC
TRBJ1-2	few	NA	TRBV4-3	CASSQDRGGFGYTF	TGCGCCAGCAGCCAAGATCGCGGAGGGTTCGGCTACACCTTC
TRBJ2-1	NA	NA	TRBV25-1	CASSDTTGDRYNEQFF	TGTGCCAGCAGTGACACTACGGGGGACAGATACAATGAGCAGTTCTTC
TRBJ2-4	few	NA	TRBV29-1	CSVVDRPGAKNIQYF	TGCAGCGTTGTGGACAGACCCGGGGCCAAAAACATTCAGTACTTC
TRBJ2-7	NA	NA	TRBV6-5	CASSYRSSYEQYF	TGTGCCAGCAGTTACCGGAGCTCCTACGAGCAGTACTTC
TRBJ2-1	many	NA	TRBV10-3	CAISDRGPYNEQFF	TGTGCCATCAGTGACAGGGGTCCCTACAATGAGCAGTTCTTC
TRBJ2-7	few	NA	TRBV18	CASSPLGLSEQYF	TGTGCCAGCTCACCATTAGGTTTAAGTGAGCAGTACTTC
TRBJ2-5	NA	NA	TRBV7-3	CASSLKGAETQYF	TGTGCCAGCAGCTTAAAGGGTGCAGAGACCCAGTACTTC
TRBJ2-3	many	NA	TRBV14	CASSRTVVNTQYF	TGTGCCAGCAGCCGAACTGTGGTGAATACGCAGTATTTT
TRBJ2-3	few	TRBD2	TRBV7-9	CASSDQGTSFADTQYF	TGTGCCAGCAGTGACCAAGGGACTAGCTTCGCAGATACGCAGTATTTT
TRBJ2-3	few	NA	TRBV5-1	CASSLGSSDTQYF	TGCGCCAGCAGCTTGGGGAGCTCCGATACGCAGTATTTT
TRBJ2-1	many	TRBD1	TRBV29-1	CSADRDYNEQFF	TGCAGCGCTGACAGGGACTACAATGAGCAGTTCTTC
TRBJ2-2	NA	NA	TRBV2	CASKIQGDRFTGELFF	TGTGCCAGCAAGATACAGGGCGATAGGTTTACCGGGGAGCTGTTTTTT
TRBJ1-4	many	NA	TRBV2	CASSEIGPPVNEKLFF	TGTGCCAGCAGTGAAATTGGTCCTCCCGTTAATGAAAAACTGTTTTTT
TRBJ2-1	NA	NA	TRBV7-3	CASSPGLNNEQFF	TGTGCCAGCAGCCCGGGACTTAACAATGAGCAGTTCTTC
TRBJ2-3	few	TRBD2	TRBV7-8	CASSSGLAPTDTQYF	TGTGCCAGCAGCTCGGGACTAGCGCCCACAGATACGCAGTATTTT
TRBJ2-3	few	NA	TRBV11-3	CASSLGQAQYF	TGTGCCAGCAGCTTAGGCCAGGCGCAGTATTTT